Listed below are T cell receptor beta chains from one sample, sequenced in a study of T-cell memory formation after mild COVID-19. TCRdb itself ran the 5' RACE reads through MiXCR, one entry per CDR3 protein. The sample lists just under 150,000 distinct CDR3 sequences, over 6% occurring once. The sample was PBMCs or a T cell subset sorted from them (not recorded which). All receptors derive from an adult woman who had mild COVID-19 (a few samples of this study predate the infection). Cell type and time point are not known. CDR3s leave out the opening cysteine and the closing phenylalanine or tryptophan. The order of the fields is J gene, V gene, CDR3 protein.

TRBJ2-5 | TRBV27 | ASSLRQGETQY
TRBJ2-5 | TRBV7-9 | ASSPQGRIPGETQY
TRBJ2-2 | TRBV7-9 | ASSLPIAGPGELF
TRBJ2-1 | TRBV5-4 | ASSLAGRTYNEQF
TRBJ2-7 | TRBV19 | ASSTLTGVHEQY
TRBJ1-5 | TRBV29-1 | SVTLGGWQPQH
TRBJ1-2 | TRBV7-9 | ASSLAGQGTYGYT
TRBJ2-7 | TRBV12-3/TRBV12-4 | ASREGQGPYEQY
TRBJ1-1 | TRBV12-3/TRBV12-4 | ASSFGGRNTEAF
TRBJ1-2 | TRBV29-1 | SVEDRDYGYT
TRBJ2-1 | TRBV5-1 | ASSSHGLKSSYNEQF
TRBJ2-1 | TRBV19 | ASRGLAGVHEQF
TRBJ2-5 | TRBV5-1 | ASSWRGTRQETQY
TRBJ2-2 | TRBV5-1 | ASTRGQLANTGELF
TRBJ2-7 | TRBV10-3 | AISPTGTEQY
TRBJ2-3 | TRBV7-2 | ASSFLGAADTQY
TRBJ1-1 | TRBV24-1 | ANSPKFWRQMYMNTEAF